These 25 T cell receptor beta chains originate from one sample sequenced in a study of metastatic and nonmetastatic thyroid tumors. TCRdb reanalyzed the PCR reads with MiXCR. The sample has 24,000 or so clones, over 9.5% seen once. All patients were treatment-naive before thyroid surgery. The sequenced sample was blood. The receptors stem from a female donor with papillary thyroid cancer or a benign thyroid nodule (not recorded which). Some clones in this sample may be carry-over from other donors' samples.

This clone is labeled medium-sized. This CDR3 reads CASSYPGNSPLHF. DNA for the CDR3: TGTGCCAGCAGTTATCCGGGGAATTCACCCCTCCACTTT. The chain links TRBV6-5 to TRBJ1-6; no clear D gene. In germline, CDR1 is MNHEY, CDR2 SVGAGI. V dropped 3 bases and J dropped 7 bases, with 7 bases sitting between them. The CDR3 runs 13 residues.

In its sample, this clone was seen many times. The rearrangement joins TRBV30 to TRBJ1-1, with D perhaps matching TRBD1 (6 bases). Germline CDR1 is GTSNPN and CDR2 is SVGIG (reference sequence). This CDR3 is built from 14 residues. Trimming removed 1 base at V and 3 bases at J, with 12 bases between. The CDR3 region is CAWSDTGSDTEAFF. The CDR3 bases are TGTGCCTGGAGTGATACAGGGTCGGACACTGAAGCTTTCTTT.

As regards this clone: This may arise from a read error, as a much more abundant clone is one base away. CDR3 region: CASSSGLAGLSQHF. The CDR3 coding sequence is TGTGCCAGCAGTTCGGGACTAGCGGGCCTTTCCCAGCACTTC. The J gene is TRBJ2-5, the V gene TRBV5-8; TRBD2 aligns across 12 bases. The CDR3 covers 14 residues. Germline V CDR1 and CDR2: SGHTS, YDEGEE.

The chain uses TRBV7-2 and TRBJ2-7, with unresolved D. Germline CDR1 SGHTA, CDR2 FQGNSA. The CDR3 is 15 residues long. The V end was cut by 0 bases, the J end by 3 bases, with 12 bases between. In DNA, the CDR3 is TGTGCCAGCAGCTTAGCGGTGGTCTGGATCTACGAGCAGTACTTC. Its protein is CASSLAVVWIYEQYF.

The chain combines TRBV9 with TRBJ2-1; D may be TRBD1 (6 bases). Germline lookup yields CDR1 SGDLS and CDR2 YYNGEE. Between the trimmed V and J ends, which lost 5 bases and 8 bases, there was a span of 11 bases. CDR3 size: 12 residues. Here the CDR3 DNA reads TGTGCCAGCAGGGGGGCGAGCGATGAGCAGTTCTTC. It specifies CASRGASDEQFF.

This clone was found a few times. The chain carries TRBV9 and TRBJ1-1; TRBD1 is a possible D gene (6 bases). The V gene's germline CDR1 is SGDLS and CDR2 YYNGEE. Trimming stripped 0 bases from V and 4 bases from J, with 13 bases between. This CDR3 is 15 amino acids long. The CDR3 DNA is TGTGCCAGCAGCGTAGCTTGGGGGCCTGGCACTGAAGCTTTCTTT. Amino acids: CASSVAWGPGTEAFF.

This clone was observed at least ten times. The same CDR3 can be traced to other DNA sequences in this sample. The rearrangement uses TRBV7-9 and TRBJ2-7, with D unclear. V lost 5 bases and J 1 base, leaving 9 bases between the germline ends. The CDR3 spans 13 residues. In germline, CDR1 is SEHNR, CDR2 FQNEAQ (reference sequence). The CDR3 sequence is CASSLTESYEQYF. CDR3 in DNA: TGTGCCAGCAGCCTAACAGAATCCTACGAGCAGTACTTC.

This clone appeared a few times. This rearrangement joins TRBV29-1 to TRBJ1-2; D gene uncertain. The ends were cut back, 2 bases at V and 8 bases at J, with 6 bases in the middle. Per germline, CDR1 SQVTM and CDR2 ANQGSEA. CDR3 length: 10 residues. The DNA for the CDR3 is TGCAGCGTTGAAACGGGAGGCTACACCTTC. The encoded protein is CSVETGGYTF.

By share, this clone counts as medium-sized. The genes are TRBV12-3 or TRBV12-4 and TRBJ2-7, with D possibly TRBD1 on 6 matching bases. The CDR3 is 12 amino acids. V lost 4 bases, J lost 7 bases, and 11 bases lay in between. The CDR3 nucleotides are TGTGCCAGCAGTTCTCAGGGGAAAGAGCAGTACTTC. Translation: CASSSQGKEQYF.

There are a few counts of this clone. The rearrangement uses TRBV18 and TRBJ2-5; D ambiguous. This CDR3 comprises 12 residues. The germline V gene encodes CDR1 KGHSH and CDR2 LQKENI. V lost 2 bases and J lost 5, with 6 bases in between. CDR3 nucleotide sequence: TGTGCCAGCTCACCAGGGCGGGAGACCCAGTACTTC. Translated: CASSPGRETQYF.

This clone was counted ten times or more. The J gene is TRBJ2-7, the V gene TRBV20-1; TRBD1 or TRBD2 may be the D gene (5 bases each). Trimming cost V 4 bases and J 3 bases, with 13 bases left between them. Germline V gene sequence: CDR1 DFQATT, CDR2 SNEGSKA (reference sequence). The CDR3 runs 13 residues. The CDR3 reads CSAIEGSDYEQYF. CDR3 coding DNA: TGCAGTGCTATAGAGGGGTCAGACTACGAGCAGTACTTC.

This clone was counted a few times. The chain is built from TRBV10-2 and TRBJ1-2, with 7 bases aligning to TRBD1. The CDR3 covers 15 residues. The trim removed 10 bases at V and 4 bases at J, leaving 15 bases unmatched. Germline CDR1 and CDR2: WSHSY and SAAADI. CDR3 nucleotide sequence: TGCGCCATCGGTTACATCGGACAGGTCTTCTATGGCTACACCTTC. This translates into CAIGYIGQVFYGYTF.

As regards this clone: A single base separates this from a much larger clone, so it may be a read error. In the same sample, other DNA sequences code for this CDR3. The J gene is TRBJ2-7, the V gene TRBV5-6; the D is unclear. The CDR3 sequence is 16 residues long. The germline V gene encodes CDR1 SGHDT and CDR2 YYEEEE. V gave up 1 base and J gave up 2 bases, with 16 bases separating them. In DNA, the CDR3 is TGTGCCAGCAGCTTGATTGGTGGCCCTAAGGCCTACGAGCAGTACTTC. It translates to CASSLIGGPKAYEQYF.

At least ten counts were recorded for this clone. The chain recombines TRBV7-9 with TRBJ1-1; no clear D gene. Germline values: CDR1 SEHNR, CDR2 FQNEAQ (reference sequence). V lost 2 bases and J lost 7, with 2 bases in between. The CDR3 is 10 residues long. CDR3 in amino acids: CASSLIEAFF. The CDR3 nucleotides read TGTGCCAGCAGCTTAATTGAAGCTTTCTTT.

For this clone: Given a much more abundant clone one base away, this may be a read error. The same CDR3 arises from other DNA sequences in this sample as well. The CDR3 reads CASSLSSGYEQFF. CDR3 DNA: TGCGCCAGCAGCTTATCTAGCGGGTATGAGCAGTTCTTC. The J gene is TRBJ2-1, the V gene TRBV7-2; 8 positions match TRBD2. The CDR3 extends over 13 amino acids. Germline loops: CDR1 SGHTA, CDR2 FQGNSA.

A word on this clone: One base away lies a much larger clone, so this may be a sequencing read error. Different DNA sequences within this sample yield the same CDR3. The rearrangement joins TRBV11-3 to TRBJ2-7; TRBD1 matches at 7 bases. With V trimmed by 0 bases and J by 7 bases, 9 bases remained unmatched. This CDR3 region has 15 residues. Germline V lookup: CDR1 SGHNT, CDR2 YENEEA. CDR3 nucleotides: TGTGCCAGCAGCTTAGACCGGGACAGTTACTATGAGCAGTACTTC. It translates to CASSLDRDSYYEQYF.

A remark on this clone: A much larger clone differs from this one at a single base, so this may be a read error. V usage is TRBV5-1 and J usage is TRBJ2-1, with D perhaps matching TRBD1 (6 bases). Trimming pared 8 bases from V and 7 bases from J, leaving 22 bases between. Germline V gene lookup returns CDR1 SGHRS and CDR2 YFSETQ. CDR3 size: 15 residues. The DNA of the CDR3 is TGCGCCAGTTGGCAGGGGACCCCTACGTATAATGAGCAGTTCTTC. This codes for CASWQGTPTYNEQFF.

Worth noting for this clone: A clone one base away is much larger, so this may be a read error. The rearrangement links TRBV11-1 to TRBJ2-7; no firm D call. CDR1 SGHAT and CDR2 FQDESV come from the germline V gene (reference sequence). V lost 2 bases to trimming and J lost 9 bases, with 23 bases between them. This CDR3 has 16 amino acids. The CDR3 here is CASSLPTWAGSLGQYF. The CDR3 DNA is TGTGCCAGCAGCTTACCCACTTGGGCAGGATCCCTCGGGCAGTACTTC. Filled out from reference TRBV11-1 and TRBJ2-7, the complete variable domain reads EAEVAQSPRYKITEKSQAVAFWCDPISGHATLYWYRQILGQGPELLVQFQDESVVDDSQLPKDRFSAERLKGVDSTLKIQPAELGDSAMYLCASSLPTWAGSLGQYFGPGTRLTVT.

This clone is deemed medium-sized. V gene TRBV12-3 or TRBV12-4 combines with J gene TRBJ1-2, with 8 nucleotides matching TRBD1. The V segment lost 5 bases and the J segment 6 bases; nucleotides outside the gene matches: 5. The CDR3 spans 13 residues. CDR3 protein: CASSTQGANGYTF. The CDR3 bases are TGTGCCAGCAGTACTCAGGGGGCAAATGGCTACACCTTC.

This clone came up many times. The chain has TRBV27 and TRBJ2-1, with no clear D. There are 12 residues in the CDR3. V was trimmed by 7 bases and J by 5 bases, leaving 9 bases between them. The V gene's germline CDR1 is MNHEY and CDR2 SMNVEV (reference sequence). The CDR3 is CASTDSNNEQFF. The DNA of the CDR3 is TGTGCCAGCACTGACTCTAACAATGAGCAGTTCTTC.

This clone has a count of ten or more. V gene TRBV6-4 combines with J gene TRBJ2-3; D uncertain. The V and J ends lost 5 bases and 6 bases respectively, with 33 bases between them. From germline, CDR1 is MRHNA and CDR2 SNTAGT. This CDR3 region has 20 residues. For the CDR3, the DNA is TGTGCCAGCAGTATCCCTGGTGGTAGTGTGATAAGGGTGCCCAGGGATACGCAGTATTTT. Amino acid sequence: CASSIPGGSVIRVPRDTQYF.

At least ten counts were recorded for this clone. This chain uses TRBV12-3 or TRBV12-4 with TRBJ2-5, with 9 nucleotides matching TRBD2. Unmatched junction bases numbered 8, after V lost 4 bases and J lost 5 bases. This CDR3 contains 15 residues. This CDR3 reads CASSSQAGGGETQYF. The CDR3 region has the DNA TGTGCCAGCAGTTCACAAGCGGGGGGTGGCGAGACCCAGTACTTC.

This clone counts as medium-sized. This chain connects TRBV6-1 to TRBJ2-2; D is perhaps TRBD1 (6 bases). Germline V lookup: CDR1 MNHNS, CDR2 SASEGT. Between the trimmed V and J ends, which lost 4 bases and 3 bases, there was a span of 9 bases. This CDR3 has 14 residues. DNA for the CDR3: TGTGCCAGCAGTGCGGGACACTACACCGGGGAGCTGTTTTTT. Its protein product is CASSAGHYTGELFF.

This clone was seen at least ten times. The V and J genes are TRBV7-9 and TRBJ2-5, with 9 bases that match TRBD2. The germline V gene encodes CDR1 SEHNR and CDR2 FQNEAQ (reference sequence). CDR3 length: 16 residues. V shed 2 bases, J shed 2 bases, and the junction held 6 bases outside the gene matches. CDR3 in amino acids: CASSLLLAGTQETQYF. The CDR3 DNA reads as TGTGCCAGCAGCTTACTACTAGCGGGCACTCAAGAGACCCAGTACTTC.

At least ten counts were recorded for this clone. The same CDR3 is also encoded by other DNA sequences in this sample. The chain recombines TRBV13 with TRBJ2-2; D assignment may be TRBD1 or TRBD2 (5 bases each). The germline V and J ends were trimmed by 5 bases and 1 base, with 11 bases remaining between them. The CDR3 totals 15 residues. The V gene's germline CDR1 is PRHDT and CDR2 FYEKMQ (reference sequence). In DNA form, the CDR3 reads TGTGCCAGCAGCACCGGGACCGTGAACACCGGGGAGCTGTTTTTT. Residues: CASSTGTVNTGELFF.